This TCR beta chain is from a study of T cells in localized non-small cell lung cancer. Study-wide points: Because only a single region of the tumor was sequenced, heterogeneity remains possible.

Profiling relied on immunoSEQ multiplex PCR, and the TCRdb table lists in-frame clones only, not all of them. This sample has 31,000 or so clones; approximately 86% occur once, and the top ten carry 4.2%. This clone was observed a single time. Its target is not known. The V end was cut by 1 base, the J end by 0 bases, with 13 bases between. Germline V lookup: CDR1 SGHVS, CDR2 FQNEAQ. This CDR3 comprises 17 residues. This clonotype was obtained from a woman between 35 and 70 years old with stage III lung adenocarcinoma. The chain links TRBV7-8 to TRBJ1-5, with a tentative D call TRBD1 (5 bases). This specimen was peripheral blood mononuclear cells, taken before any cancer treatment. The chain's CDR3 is CASSLGGFWDSNQPQHF. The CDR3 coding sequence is TGTGCCAGCAGCTTAGGGGGGTTTTGGGATAGCAATCAGCCCCAGCATTTT.